A selection of T cell receptor beta chains follows, all from one sample in a study of shared clonotypes between healthy human individuals. Sequencing was performed with immunoSEQ multiplex PCR; in TCRdb, only in-frame clones are kept and a portion is missing. The sample lists 450,000 to 500,000 clones, 76% occurring once. Material: PBMCs. Receptor source: a woman in her thirties or forties in good health. Some clones in this sample may be carry-over from other donors' samples. CDR3s include the opening cysteine and the closing phenylalanine or tryptophan. D genes are given only for firm matches. Clone sizes are given selectively: once, few, many, or a class where the clone is expanded.

abundance,j_gene,d_gene,v_gene,CDR3nt,CDR3aa
few,TRBJ2-1,NA,TRBV7-9,TGTGCCAGCAGCCCCCTCGGGGGAGGCTACAATGAGCAGTTCTTC,CASSPLGGGYNEQFF
NA,TRBJ2-3,TRBD2,TRBV27,TGTGCCAGCCAAATACTAGCGGGACGTCGGGATACGCAGTATTTT,CASQILAGRRDTQYF
NA,TRBJ2-7,TRBD2,TRBV19,TGTGCCAGTAGTGCCGGGACTAGCGGTTCTAACGAGCAGTACTTC,CASSAGTSGSNEQYF
NA,TRBJ2-7,TRBD1,TRBV5-1,TGCGCCAGCAGCTTGGAGCAGGGGGCCTACGAGCAGTACTTC,CASSLEQGAYEQYF
many,TRBJ1-5,NA,TRBV19,TGTGCCAGTAGTACTGGGGACATCCTAAATCAGCCCCAGCATTTT,CASSTGDILNQPQHF
NA,TRBJ2-1,NA,TRBV5-1,TGCGCCAGCAGCTCCGCTGGAGGGCTAGGGAATGAGCAGTTCTTC,CASSSAGGLGNEQFF
NA,TRBJ2-1,NA,TRBV28,TGTGCCAGCAGTTGGGGACCCCGGAACAATGAGCAGTTCTTC,CASSWGPRNNEQFF
NA,TRBJ2-5,NA,TRBV28,TGTGCCAGCAGTTTTGGTCACAAGCAAGAGACCCAGTACTTC,CASSFGHKQETQYF
NA,TRBJ1-1,TRBD1,TRBV5-1,TGCGCCAGCAGCCCCCTGGCAGGGGGGGTTAGCACTGAAGCTTTCTTT,CASSPLAGGVSTEAFF
few,TRBJ2-2,NA,TRBV7-9,TGTGCCAGCAGCCCCTTCGCGGCCCAGGAGCTGTTTTTT,CASSPFAAQELFF
NA,TRBJ2-3,NA,TRBV5-4,TGTGCCAGCAGCTCGCCGACGCGTAGCAGCACAGATACGCAGTATTTT,CASSSPTRSSTDTQYF
NA,TRBJ2-1,TRBD2,TRBV5-1,TGCGCCAGCAGCCTTCGACTAGCGGGAGGATTGGGCAATGAGCAGTTCTTC,CASSLRLAGGLGNEQFF
once,TRBJ1-3,NA,TRBV12-5,TGTGCTAGTGGTTCGGGGGATGGGGCTAACACCATATATTTT,CASGSGDGANTIYF
NA,TRBJ1-2,TRBD1,TRBV28,TGTGCCAGCAGTCGACAGGGGGTTGATGGCTACACCTTC,CASSRQGVDGYTF
few,TRBJ2-2,NA,TRBV6-5,TGTGCCAGCAGTTACCGCAAAAACGGGGAGCTGTTTTTT,CASSYRKNGELFF
NA,TRBJ2-2,NA,TRBV7-8,TGTGCCAGCAGCCCCCTAACGGTGAACACCGGGGAGCTGTTTTTT,CASSPLTVNTGELFF
NA,TRBJ2-1,TRBD1,TRBV4-2,TGTGCCAGTAGCCAGGACCCTACAGGGGGCGCATCCTACAATGAGCAGTTCTTC,CASSQDPTGGASYNEQFF
NA,TRBJ2-7,TRBD1,TRBV15,TGTGCCACCAGCAGTCAGGACAGGGGAATCTACGAGCAGTACTTC,CATSSQDRGIYEQYF
NA,TRBJ2-3,NA,TRBV20-1,TGCAGTCACCACACAGATACGCAGTATTTT,CSHHTDTQYF
NA,TRBJ2-3,NA,TRBV2,TGTGCCAGCAGCGCCCCCCACGGCGACTTACTTAGCACAGATACGCAGTATTTT,CASSAPHGDLLSTDTQYF
few,TRBJ1-5,TRBD1,TRBV28,TGTGCCAGCAGGCAACAGACAGGGAACAATCAGCCCCAGCATTTT,CASRQQTGNNQPQHF
NA,TRBJ2-7,TRBD2,TRBV18,TGTGCCAGCTCGCCACTAGCGGGAGGTGGATACGAGCAGTACTTC,CASSPLAGGGYEQYF
NA,TRBJ2-7,NA,TRBV19,TGTGCCAGTAGTATAGAGGGCACCTCCTACGAGCAGTACTTC,CASSIEGTSYEQYF
many,TRBJ2-2,NA,TRBV4-2,TGTGCCAGCAGCCCCCCCCCTGGAGGGCCCGGGGAGCTGTTTTTT,CASSPPPGGPGELFF
NA,TRBJ2-5,TRBD1,TRBV29-1,TGCAGCGGTTCGACAGGGGAGACCCAGTACTTC,CSGSTGETQYF
NA,TRBJ2-5,TRBD2,TRBV7-9,TGTGCCAGCAGCTTAGCGGGGACTAGCCAGACCCAGTACTTC,CASSLAGTSQTQYF
once,TRBJ2-7,TRBD1,TRBV2,TGTGCCACCACCGGGACAGACTCCTACGAGCAGTACTTC,CATTGTDSYEQYF
NA,TRBJ2-2,NA,TRBV12-5,TGTGCTAGTGGTGATATCCATCGGGGGGCGTCGGGGGAGCTGTTTTTT,CASGDIHRGASGELFF
NA,TRBJ1-3,TRBD1,TRBV30,TGTGCCTGGACCACAGGGGGCTCTGGAAACACCATATATTTT,CAWTTGGSGNTIYF